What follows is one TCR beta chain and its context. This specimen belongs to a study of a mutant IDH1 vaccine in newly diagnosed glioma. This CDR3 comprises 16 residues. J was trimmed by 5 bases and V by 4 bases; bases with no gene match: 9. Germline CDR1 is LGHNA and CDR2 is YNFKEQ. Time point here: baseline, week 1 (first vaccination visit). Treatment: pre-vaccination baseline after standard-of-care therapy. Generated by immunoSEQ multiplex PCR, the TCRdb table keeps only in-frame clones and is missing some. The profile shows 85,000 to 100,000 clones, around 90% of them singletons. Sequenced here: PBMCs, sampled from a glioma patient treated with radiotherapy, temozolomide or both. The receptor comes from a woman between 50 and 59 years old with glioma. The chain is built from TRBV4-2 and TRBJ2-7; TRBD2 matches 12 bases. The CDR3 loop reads CASSPHHRTSGNEQYF. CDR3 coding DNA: TGTGCCAGCAGCCCCCACCACCGGACTAGCGGGAACGAGCAGTACTTC.